This T cell receptor beta chain was sequenced in a study of blood T cells in healthy people across ages. Next came a second PCR, run for about 6 to 11 cycles, which used a sample-barcoded 5' primer along with a J-beta primer mix. TCRdb called the 5' RACE reads again in MiXCR, with one record for every CDR3 protein. The sample yields around 520,000 distinct CDR3 sequences, about 27% seen once. The CDR3 covers 19 residues. J gave up 1 base and V 2 bases, and 10 bases lay outside the gene matches. Germline CDR1 reads DFQATT; CDR2 reads SNEGSKA (reference sequence). Donation came from healthy Caucasian individuals in Russia who were aged roughly 6 to 95. These data also featured in a second study, about T cells of mothers and their children.

The sample consisted of blood. The chain is built from TRBV20-1 and TRBJ2-2; TRBD2 agrees at 13 bases. This clonotype originated in a boy under 10 years old in good health. In nucleotides, the CDR3 is TGCAGTGCTAGAAGAACTAGCGGGGGGGCCATAAGGAACACCGGGGAGCTGTTTTTT. As protein: CSARRTSGGAIRNTGELFF.